The 5 T cell receptor beta chains given below trace back to one sample, sequenced in a study of PD-1 blockade in classical Hodgkin lymphoma. Exposure to brentuximab vedotin varied, and each patient had relapsed following autologous stem cell transplantation. Only in-frame clones appear in the TCRdb table, and some are missing; sequencing was by immunoSEQ multiplex PCR. The sample has about 19,000 clones, around 85% seen once. Specimen: peripheral blood mononuclear cells (PBMCs), collected at baseline. The receptors come from a human donor with classical Hodgkin lymphoma.

J is TRBJ1-4 and V is TRBV7-8; no definite D call. The V end was cut by 3 bases, the J end by 0 bases, with 11 bases between. Per germline, CDR1 SGHVS and CDR2 FQNEAQ. The CDR3 totals 16 residues. CDR3 residues: CASSFNRVATNEKLFF. The CDR3 nucleotides are TGTGCCAGCAGCTTTAACCGGGTCGCAACTAATGAAAAACTGTTTTTT.

Concerning this clone itself: At one of its ends the junction is not consistent with the germline gene, which may arise from a read error. Other nucleotide sequences from this sample produce the same CDR3. The V gene is TRBV6-6, the J gene TRBJ1-1, with 7 bases that match TRBD1. From germline, CDR1 is MNHNY and CDR2 SVGAGI (reference sequence). The CDR3 sequence is 15 residues long. The CDR3 nucleotides read TGTGCCAGCAGAGATCGGGACAGCTTTAACACTGAGGCTTTCTTT. It is translated as CASRDRDSFNTEAFF.

The chain links TRBV4-3 to TRBJ2-1, with D possibly TRBD1 on 6 matching bases. Germline assignment: CDR1 LGHNA and CDR2 YSLEER. The CDR3 spans 15 residues. V was shortened by 6 bases and J by 0 bases, with 12 bases between the two germline ends. The CDR3 here is CASSLIRGSYNEQFF. The CDR3 DNA sequence: TGCGCCAGCAGTCTAATCAGGGGCTCCTACAATGAGCAGTTCTTC.

The rearrangement uses TRBV6-1 and TRBJ1-1, with TRBD1 identical over 9 bases. The junction had 10 bases not matched to a gene; V was cut back by 6 bases and J by 5 bases. CDR1 and CDR2 (germline): MNHNS, SASEGT. This CDR3 contains 15 residues. CDR3 amino acids: CASRGTGTGRTEAFF. Here the CDR3 DNA reads TGTGCCAGCAGGGGGACCGGGACAGGGCGGACTGAAGCTTTCTTT.

V and J are TRBV10-3 and TRBJ2-3, with D maybe TRBD1 (6 bases). Germline V gene data show CDR1 as ENHRY and CDR2 as SYGVKD. The V gene lost 6 bases and the J gene lost 0 bases, with 13 bases spanning the gap. The CDR3 is 15 residues long. The CDR3 DNA reads TGTGCCATCAGCAAATTACAGGGAAGCACAGATACGCAGTATTTT. Protein product: CAISKLQGSTDTQYF.